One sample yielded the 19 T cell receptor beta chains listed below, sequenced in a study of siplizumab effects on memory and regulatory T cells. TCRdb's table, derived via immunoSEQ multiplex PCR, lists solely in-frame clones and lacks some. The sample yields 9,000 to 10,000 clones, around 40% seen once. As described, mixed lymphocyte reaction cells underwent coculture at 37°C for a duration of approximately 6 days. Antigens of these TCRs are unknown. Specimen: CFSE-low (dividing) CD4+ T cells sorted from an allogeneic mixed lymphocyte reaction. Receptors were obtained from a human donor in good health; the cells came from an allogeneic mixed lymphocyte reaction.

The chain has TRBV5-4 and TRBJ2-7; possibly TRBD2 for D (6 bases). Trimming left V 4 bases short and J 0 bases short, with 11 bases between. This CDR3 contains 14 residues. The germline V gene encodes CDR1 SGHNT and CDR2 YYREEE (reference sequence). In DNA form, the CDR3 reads TGTGCCAGCAGCGGGGGACTCCTCTCCTACGAGCAGTACTTC. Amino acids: CASSGGLLSYEQYF.

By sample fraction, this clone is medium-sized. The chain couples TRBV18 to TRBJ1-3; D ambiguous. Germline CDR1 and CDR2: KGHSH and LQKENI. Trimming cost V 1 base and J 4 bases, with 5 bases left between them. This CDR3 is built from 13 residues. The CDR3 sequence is CASSPRGGNTIYF. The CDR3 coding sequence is TGTGCCAGCTCACCACGAGGGGGAAACACCATATATTTT.

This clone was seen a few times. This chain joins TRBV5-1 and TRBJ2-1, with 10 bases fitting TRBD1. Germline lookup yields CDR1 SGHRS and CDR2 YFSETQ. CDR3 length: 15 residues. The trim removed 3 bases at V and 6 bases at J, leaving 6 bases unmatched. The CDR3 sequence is CASSWGQGTFNEQFF. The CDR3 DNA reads TGCGCCAGCAGCTGGGGACAGGGGACTTTCAATGAGCAGTTCTTC.

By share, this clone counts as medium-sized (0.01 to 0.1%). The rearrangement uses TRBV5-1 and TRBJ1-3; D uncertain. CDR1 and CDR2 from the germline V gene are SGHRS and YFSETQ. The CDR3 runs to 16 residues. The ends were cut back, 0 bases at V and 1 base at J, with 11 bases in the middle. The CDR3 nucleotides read TGCGCCAGCAGCTTGGATGGACGGTATTCTGGAAACACCATATATTTT. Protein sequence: CASSLDGRYSGNTIYF.

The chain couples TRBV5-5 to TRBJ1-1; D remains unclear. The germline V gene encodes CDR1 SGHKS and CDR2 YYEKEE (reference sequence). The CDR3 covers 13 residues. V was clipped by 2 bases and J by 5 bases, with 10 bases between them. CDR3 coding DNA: TGTGCCAGCAGCTTCTCGGGTGGGACTGAAGCTTTCTTT. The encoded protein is CASSFSGGTEAFF.

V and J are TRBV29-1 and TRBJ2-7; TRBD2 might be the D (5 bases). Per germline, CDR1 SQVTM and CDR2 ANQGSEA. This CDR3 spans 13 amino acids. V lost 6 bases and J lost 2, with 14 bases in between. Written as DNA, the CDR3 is TGCAGCGTGAGGACTTTCCTTACCTACGAGCAGTACTTC. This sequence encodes CSVRTFLTYEQYF.

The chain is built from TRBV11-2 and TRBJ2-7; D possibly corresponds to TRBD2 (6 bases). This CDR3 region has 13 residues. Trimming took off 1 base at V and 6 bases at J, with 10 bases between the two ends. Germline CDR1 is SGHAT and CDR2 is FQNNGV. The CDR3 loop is CASSLVRGGEQYF. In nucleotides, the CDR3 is TGTGCCAGCAGCTTAGTTCGGGGAGGCGAGCAGTACTTC.

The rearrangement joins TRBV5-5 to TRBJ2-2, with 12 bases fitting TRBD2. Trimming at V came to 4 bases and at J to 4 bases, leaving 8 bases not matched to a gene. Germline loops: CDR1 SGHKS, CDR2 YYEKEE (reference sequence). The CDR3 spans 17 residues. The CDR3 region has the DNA TGTGCCAGCAGCCAAAATCTAGCGGGAGGGCTCACCGGGGAGCTGTTTTTT. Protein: CASSQNLAGGLTGELFF.

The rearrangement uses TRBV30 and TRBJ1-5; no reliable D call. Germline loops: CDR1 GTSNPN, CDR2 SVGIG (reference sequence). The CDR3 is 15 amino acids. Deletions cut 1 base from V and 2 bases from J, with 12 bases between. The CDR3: CAWSASRGGNQPQHF. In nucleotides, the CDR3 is TGTGCCTGGAGTGCCTCCCGGGGTGGCAATCAGCCCCAGCATTTT.

CDR3 nucleotide sequence: TGTGCCAGCAGCTTAGTTCGGGGAGGCGAGCAGTACTTC. This sequence encodes CASSLVRGGEQYF. The rearrangement joins TRBV7-9 to TRBJ2-7, with D maybe TRBD2 (6 bases). The V gene's germline CDR1 is SEHNR and CDR2 FQNEAQ (reference sequence). Trimming shortened V by 1 base and J by 6 bases, and 10 bases separated the two germline ends. The CDR3 spans 13 residues. The full variable domain, in which reference TRBV7-9 and TRBJ2-7 provide the parts outside the CDR3, is DTGVSQNPRHKITKRGQNVTFRCDPISEHNRLYWYRQTLGQGPEFLTYFQNEAQLEKSRLLSDRFSAERPKGSFSTLEIQRTEQGDSAMYLCASSLVRGGEQYFGPGTRLTVT.

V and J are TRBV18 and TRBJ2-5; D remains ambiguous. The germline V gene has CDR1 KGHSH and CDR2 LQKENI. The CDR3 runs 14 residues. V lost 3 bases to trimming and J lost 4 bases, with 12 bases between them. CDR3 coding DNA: TGTGCCAGCTCACCTCGGACCCCCCGAGAGACCCAGTACTTC. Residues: CASSPRTPRETQYF.

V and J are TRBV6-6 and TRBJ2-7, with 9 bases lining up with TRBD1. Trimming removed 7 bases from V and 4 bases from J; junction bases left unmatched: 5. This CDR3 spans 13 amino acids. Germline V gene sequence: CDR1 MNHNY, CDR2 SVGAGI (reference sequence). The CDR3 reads CASIRTGEYEQYF. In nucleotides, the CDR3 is TGTGCCAGCATCCGGACAGGGGAGTACGAGCAGTACTTC.

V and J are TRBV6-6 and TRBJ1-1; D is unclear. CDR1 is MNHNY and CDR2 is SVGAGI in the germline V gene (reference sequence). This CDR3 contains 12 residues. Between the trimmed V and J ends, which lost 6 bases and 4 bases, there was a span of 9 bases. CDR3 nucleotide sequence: TGTGCCAGCAGACAAGCGGGCACTGAAGCTTTCTTT. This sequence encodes CASRQAGTEAFF.

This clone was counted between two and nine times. The CDR3 coding sequence is TGTGCCACCAGCAGAGCCTACCGGGCGGGGGACAATGAGCAGTTCTTC. The encoded protein is CATSRAYRAGDNEQFF. The V call is TRBV15, the J call TRBJ2-1; 7 nucleotides match TRBD2. V trimming: 1 base; J trimming: 5 bases; junction bases outside the gene matches: 8. Germline CDR1 is LNHNV and CDR2 is YYDKDF (reference sequence). CDR3 length equals 16 residues.

The CDR3 region is CASSVPGALQETQYF. CDR3 in DNA: TGCGCCAGCAGCGTACCGGGAGCCCTTCAAGAGACCCAGTACTTC. The rearrangement links TRBV4-1 to TRBJ2-5, with D possibly matching TRBD2 (6 bases). Germline V gene lookup returns CDR1 MGHRA and CDR2 YSYEKL. Trimming pared 5 bases from V and 2 bases from J, leaving 15 bases between. The CDR3 runs to 15 residues.

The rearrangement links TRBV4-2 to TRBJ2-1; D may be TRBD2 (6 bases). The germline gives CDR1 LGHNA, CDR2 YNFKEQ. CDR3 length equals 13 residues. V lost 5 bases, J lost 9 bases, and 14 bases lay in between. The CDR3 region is CASSVGGAVEQFF. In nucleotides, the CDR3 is TGTGCCAGCAGCGTCGGAGGGGCGGTTGAGCAGTTCTTC.

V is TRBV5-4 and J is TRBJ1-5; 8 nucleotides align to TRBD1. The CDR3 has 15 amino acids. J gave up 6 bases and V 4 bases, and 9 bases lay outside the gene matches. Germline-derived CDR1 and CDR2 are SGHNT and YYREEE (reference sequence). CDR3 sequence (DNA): TGTGCCAGCAGCCAAGCTGACAGGGGAGGTCAGCCCCAGCATTTT. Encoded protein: CASSQADRGGQPQHF.

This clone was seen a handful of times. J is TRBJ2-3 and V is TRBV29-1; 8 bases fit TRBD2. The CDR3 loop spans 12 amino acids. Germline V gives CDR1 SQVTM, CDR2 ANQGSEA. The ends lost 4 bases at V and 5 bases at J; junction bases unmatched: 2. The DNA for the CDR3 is TGCAGCGTTGTCCTAGCGGGAGATACGCAGTATTTT. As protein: CSVVLAGDTQYF.

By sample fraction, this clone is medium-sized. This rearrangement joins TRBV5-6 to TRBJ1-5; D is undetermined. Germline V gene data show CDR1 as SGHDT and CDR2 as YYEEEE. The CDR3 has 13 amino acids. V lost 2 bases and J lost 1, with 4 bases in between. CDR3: CASSFGSNQPQHF. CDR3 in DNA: TGTGCCAGCAGCTTCGGGAGCAATCAGCCCCAGCATTTT.